These 23 T cell receptor beta chains came from one sample sequenced in a study of blood T cell repertoires in COVID-19. The protocol was immunoSEQ multiplex PCR, while the TCRdb copy is restricted to in-frame clones and leaves out a portion. The sample lists 53,000 or so clones; 78% were seen once. Sequencing was performed on peripheral blood. These receptor sequences come from a human donor with active or convalescent COVID-19. The donor label of this sample is uncertain.

A single count supports this clone. The gene calls are TRBV5-1 and TRBJ2-2; 9 bases fit TRBD2. V lost 5 bases to trimming and J lost 5 bases; unmatched junction nucleotides: 7. The CDR3 contains 15 residues. Germline V gene lookup returns CDR1 SGHRS and CDR2 YFSETQ. DNA for the CDR3: TGCGCCAGCAGAGGTAGCGGGAGAAGGACCGGGGAGCTGTTTTTT. Its translation is CASRGSGRRTGELFF.

The chain joins TRBV5-6 to TRBJ2-2; TRBD2 aligns across 8 bases. CDR3 length: 16 amino acids. Germline V lookup: CDR1 SGHDT, CDR2 YYEEEE. With 4 bases clipped from V and 3 bases from J, the junction kept 8 bases outside the gene matches. This chain's CDR3 is CASSPHWRGDTGELFF. CDR3 coding DNA: TGTGCCAGCAGCCCCCACTGGCGGGGGGACACCGGGGAGCTGTTTTTT.

The V gene is TRBV5-4, the J gene TRBJ2-3; 9 nucleotides match TRBD1. Looked up from germline, CDR1 is SGHNT and CDR2 is YYREEE (reference sequence). V lost 2 bases to trimming and J lost 2 bases; unmatched junction nucleotides: 3. The CDR3 has 15 amino acids. The DNA for the CDR3 is TGTGCCAGCAGCTTACGGACAGGGGACACAGATACGCAGTATTTT. Translation gives CASSLRTGDTDTQYF.

J is TRBJ1-6 and V is TRBV7-3; 7 positions match TRBD1. The CDR3 loop spans 14 amino acids. Germline assignment: CDR1 SGHTA and CDR2 FQGTGA. V was clipped by 5 bases and J by 10 bases; unmatched bases: 8. CDR3 sequence (DNA): TGTGCCAGCAGCCAGACAGGGCCACAGTCACCCCTCCACTTT. It is translated as CASSQTGPQSPLHF.

The V and J genes are TRBV19 and TRBJ2-5; possibly TRBD2 for D (6 bases). This CDR3 spans 13 amino acids. From germline, CDR1 is LNHDA and CDR2 SQIVND (reference sequence). Trimming removed 8 bases at V and 2 bases at J, with 12 bases between. The chain's CDR3 is CASCAGQQETQYF. The CDR3 DNA sequence: TGTGCCAGTTGCGCGGGGCAGCAAGAGACCCAGTACTTC. Based on the CDR3 plus reference TRBV19 and TRBJ2-5, the full variable domain is DGGITQSPKYLFRKEGQNVTLSCEQNLNHDAMYWYRQDPGQGLRLIYYSQIVNDFQKGDIAEGYSVSREKKESFPLTVTSAQKNPTAFYLCASCAGQQETQYFGPGTRLLVL.

The chain joins TRBV19 to TRBJ2-2, with a possible D match to TRBD1 (6 bases). The germline V gene has CDR1 LNHDA and CDR2 SQIVND (reference sequence). With 6 bases removed from V and 8 bases from J, the gap between germline ends came to 16 bases. The CDR3 is 14 amino acids. The CDR3 loop is CASRENRDLGELFF. The CDR3 DNA is TGTGCCAGTAGAGAAAACAGGGATCTAGGGGAGCTGTTTTTT.

The chain combines TRBV9 with TRBJ2-2; tentatively, D is TRBD2 (5 bases). The CDR3 totals 15 residues. The V end lost 0 bases, the J end lost 4 bases, and 10 bases lay between the germline ends. CDR1 is SGDLS, CDR2 YYNGEE, per germline. As DNA, the CDR3 is TGTGCCAGCAGCGTAGCACCGGGGATCACCGGGGAGCTGTTTTTT. Amino acid sequence: CASSVAPGITGELFF.

This chain links TRBV5-6 with TRBJ2-4; D possibly corresponds to TRBD1 (6 bases). The CDR3 has 12 amino acids. CDR1 SGHDT and CDR2 YYEEEE come from the germline V gene. Trimming removed 3 bases from V and 8 bases from J, with 9 bases in between. CDR3 amino acids: CASSWSGDIQYF. The DNA for the CDR3 is TGTGCCAGCAGCTGGTCAGGGGACATTCAGTACTTC.

The CDR3 DNA follows: TGTGCCAGCAGCCAACAGGGAAGATACTCACCCCTCCACTTT. It is translated as CASSQQGRYSPLHF. J is TRBJ1-6 and V is TRBV3-1 (or the pseudogene TRBV3-2), with D perhaps matching TRBD1 (5 bases). This CDR3 has 14 residues. Per the germline V gene, CDR1 is LGHDT and CDR2 is YNNKEL (reference sequence). V lost 2 bases to trimming and J lost 10 bases, with 12 bases between them.

The gene calls are TRBV27 and TRBJ2-7; D call uncertain. Between the trimmed V and J ends, which lost 1 base and 3 bases, there was a span of 13 bases. The V gene's germline CDR1 is MNHEY and CDR2 SMNVEV (reference sequence). The CDR3 consists of 15 residues. CDR3 loop: CASSLYPRRSYEQYF. Here the CDR3 DNA reads TGTGCCAGCAGTTTATACCCCCGGCGGAGCTACGAGCAGTACTTC.

This clone was recorded once. A much larger clonotype is one base distant, so this may be a read error. This chain connects TRBV4-1 to TRBJ2-7; the match to TRBD1 covers 8 bases. Germline V gene data show CDR1 as MGHRA and CDR2 as YSYEKL. With V trimmed by 5 bases and J by 4 bases, 7 bases remained unmatched. The CDR3 consists of 14 residues. In nucleotides, the CDR3 is TGCGCCAGCAGCGCCGAGACAGGGGTTTACGAGCAGTACTTC. Amino acids: CASSAETGVYEQYF.

This chain links TRBV21-1 with TRBJ1-1; TRBD1, the table's D call, lacks a check against the DNA. TRBV21-1 corresponds to a pseudogene. The CDR3 runs 18 residues. CDR3 protein: CASSWLLGQGKVATEAFF. The CDR3 bases are TGTGCCAGCAGCTGGCTTTTAGGACAGGGTAAGGTGGCCACTGAAGCTTTCTTT.

The chain uses TRBV19 and TRBJ2-3, with unresolved D. There are 14 residues in the CDR3. Germline V gene data show CDR1 as LNHDA and CDR2 as SQIVND (reference sequence). Trimming cost V 0 bases and J 2 bases, with 6 bases left between them. CDR3 bases: TGTGCCAGTAGTATAGATCAGTTCACAGATACGCAGTATTTT. It yields the protein CASSIDQFTDTQYF.

V usage is TRBV29-1 and J usage is TRBJ2-1, with D perhaps matching TRBD2 (5 bases). V was shortened by 4 bases and J by 7 bases, with 20 bases between the two germline ends. Germline V CDR1 and CDR2: SQVTM, ANQGSEA. The CDR3 contains 15 residues. The CDR3 DNA reads TGCAGCGTTGGAGGTGGATCTTCCGGGATTAATGAGCAGTTCTTC. Encoded protein: CSVGGGSSGINEQFF.

This chain uses TRBV5-1 with TRBJ2-1, with 9 bases fitting TRBD1. Trimming removed 1 base from V and 2 bases from J; junction bases left unmatched: 4. Germline lookup yields CDR1 SGHRS and CDR2 YFSETQ. The CDR3 contains 16 residues. CDR3 nucleotide sequence: TGCGCCAGCAGCTTGACAGGGGGCGTAACCTACAATGAGCAGTTCTTC. Translated, it gives CASSLTGGVTYNEQFF. The full variable domain, rest sourced from reference TRBV5-1 and TRBJ2-1, is KAGVTQTPRYLIKTRGQQVTLSCSPISGHRSVSWYQQTPGQGLQFLFEYFSETQRNKGNFPGRFSGRQFSNSRSEMNVSTLELGDSALYLCASSLTGGVTYNEQFFGPGTRLTVL.

In nucleotides, the CDR3 is TGTGCCAGCAGTGAGCGCGGCGAGCAGTACTTC. Its translation: CASSERGEQYF. This rearrangement joins TRBV27 to TRBJ2-7, with unresolved D. The CDR3 spans 11 residues. CDR1 and CDR2 (germline): MNHEY, SMNVEV (reference sequence). V lost 5 bases and J lost 6, with 8 bases in between.

This chain uses TRBV5-1 with TRBJ1-5; no firm D call. The CDR3 extends over 13 amino acids. CDR1 and CDR2 (germline): SGHRS, YFSETQ. V was trimmed by 0 bases and J by 9 bases, leaving 10 bases between them. Written as DNA, the CDR3 is TGCGCCAGCAGCTTGGGAAGGGAGGGGCCCCAGCATTTT. Protein: CASSLGREGPQHF.

V and J are TRBV6-2 or TRBV6-3 and TRBJ2-2, with TRBD2 identical over 14 bases. The CDR3 sequence is 15 residues long. CDR1 is MNHEY and CDR2 is SVGEGT in the germline V gene. Losses at the gene ends were 5 bases for V and 5 bases for J; bases not matched to a gene: 1. In DNA form, the CDR3 reads TGTGCCAGCAGTCGGACTAGCGGGAGGACCGGGGAGCTGTTTTTT. Amino acids: CASSRTSGRTGELFF.

The CDR3 sequence is CATQDRPNEKLFF. The CDR3 nucleotides are TGTGCCACCCAGGACAGGCCTAATGAAAAACTGTTTTTT. The chain is built from TRBV24-1 and TRBJ1-4, with TRBD1 identical over 7 bases. Trimming took 9 bases from V and 3 from J; bases not matched to a gene: 3. This CDR3 spans 13 amino acids. The germline gives CDR1 KGHDR, CDR2 SFDVKD.

This sequence joins TRBV5-1 and TRBJ2-3; 11 bases map to TRBD2. The trim removed 4 bases at V and 2 bases at J, leaving 6 bases unmatched. The germline CDR1 and CDR2 sequences are SGHRS and YFSETQ. The CDR3 totals 16 residues. CDR3 loop: CASSAGLAGFTDTQYF. The DNA of the CDR3 is TGCGCCAGCAGCGCAGGACTAGCGGGCTTCACAGATACGCAGTATTTT.

This chain uses TRBV28 with TRBJ2-7; D might be TRBD1 (7 bases). V was cut by 5 bases and J by 2 bases, with 16 bases left in between. Germline V gene sequence: CDR1 MDHEN, CDR2 SYDVKM. The CDR3 extends over 15 amino acids. The CDR3 bases are TGTGCCAGCAGTGCGGGACAGACGATCCCCTACGAGCAGTACTTC. Translated, it gives CASSAGQTIPYEQYF. Supplemented by reference TRBV28 and TRBJ2-7, the full variable domain reads DVKVTQSSRYLVKRTGEKVFLECVQDMDHENMFWYRQDPGLGLRLIYFSYDVKMKEKGDIPEGYSVSREKKERFSLILESASTNQTSMYLCASSAGQTIPYEQYFGPGTRLTVT.

The genes are TRBV7-2 and TRBJ2-1; 11 positions match TRBD2. The V gene end was trimmed by 2 bases and the J gene end by 6 bases; junction bases not matched to a gene: 3. The CDR3 consists of 15 residues. The germline gives CDR1 SGHTA, CDR2 FQGNSA. The CDR3, as DNA: TGTGCCAGCAGCTTACAGACTAGCGGGACCAATGAGCAGTTCTTC. Its translation: CASSLQTSGTNEQFF.

This chain links TRBV6-5 with TRBJ1-6; D unclear. Germline values: CDR1 MNHEY, CDR2 SVGAGI. The CDR3 consists of 15 residues. V lost 6 bases and J lost 7, with 16 bases in between. CDR3 nucleotide sequence: TGTGCCAGCAGCTATACCCGGACTGCAAATTCACCCCTCCACTTT. This codes for CASSYTRTANSPLHF.